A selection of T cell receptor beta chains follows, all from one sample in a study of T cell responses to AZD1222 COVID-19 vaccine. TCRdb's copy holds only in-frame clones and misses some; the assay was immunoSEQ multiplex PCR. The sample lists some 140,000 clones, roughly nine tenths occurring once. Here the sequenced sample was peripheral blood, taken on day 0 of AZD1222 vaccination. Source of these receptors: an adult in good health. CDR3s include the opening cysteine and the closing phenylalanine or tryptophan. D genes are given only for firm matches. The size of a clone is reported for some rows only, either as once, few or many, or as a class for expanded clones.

CASSARQGSEQYF	TGTGCCAGCAGCGCCCGACAGGGGAGCGAGCAGTACTTC	TRBJ2-7	TRBD1	TRBV9	NA
CASSSGLGRGYEQYF	TGTGCCAGCAGCTCCGGATTGGGCAGGGGGTACGAGCAGTACTTC	TRBJ2-7	TRBD1	TRBV11-3	NA
CASRRTGGPTEQYF	TGCGCCAGCCGCCGAACGGGGGGGCCAACCGAGCAGTACTTC	TRBJ2-7	TRBD2	TRBV5-1	NA
CASRPGLAGEETQYF	TGTGCCAGCAGACCCGGACTAGCGGGGGAAGAGACCCAGTACTTC	TRBJ2-5	TRBD2	TRBV9	NA
CASSIFGNTEAFF	TGTGCCAGTAGTATTTTCGGGAACACTGAAGCTTTCTTT	TRBJ1-1	NA	TRBV19	NA
CATSIGGSYYGYTF	TGTGCCACCAGCATCGGGGGGTCCTACTATGGCTACACCTTC	TRBJ1-2	NA	TRBV15	NA
CASSPGGEKLFF	TGTGCCAGCAGCCCAGGGGGTGAAAAACTGTTTTTT	TRBJ1-4	TRBD1	TRBV7-2	NA
CASSDQGVGYEQYF	TGTGCCAGCAGTGATCAAGGGGTGGGCTACGAGCAGTACTTC	TRBJ2-7	NA	TRBV2	NA
CASSPSGSGTGELFF	TGTGCCAGCTCACCTTCCGGCTCGGGCACCGGGGAGCTGTTTTTT	TRBJ2-2	NA	TRBV18	NA
CASSTGQSNEQFF	TGTGCCAGCAGTACTGGGCAAAGCAATGAGCAGTTCTTC	TRBJ2-1	NA	TRBV6-5	NA
CASVPRGARETQYF	TGTGCCAGCGTCCCCAGGGGGGCCAGGGAGACCCAGTACTTC	TRBJ2-5	NA	TRBV3-1/TRBV3-2	NA
CASGSYEQYF	TGTGCCAGCGGGTCCTACGAGCAGTACTTC	TRBJ2-7	NA	TRBV28	NA
CASSTRGQVSYEQYF	TGTGCCAGCAGCACGAGGGGACAGGTCTCCTACGAGCAGTACTTC	TRBJ2-7	TRBD1	TRBV7-8	few
CSARPAVGAFF	TGCAGTGCTAGACCTGCGGTGGGAGCTTTCTTT	TRBJ1-1	NA	TRBV20-1	NA
CASSLDRGGGNTIYF	TGTGCCAGCAGTCTAGACAGGGGCGGTGGAAACACCATATATTTT	TRBJ1-3	TRBD1	TRBV28	once
CASSKSGGLTEAFF	TGTGCCAGCAGCAAATCGGGGGGTTTAACTGAAGCTTTCTTT	TRBJ1-1	NA	TRBV9	NA
CASISSSKNIQYF	TGTGCCAGCATATCTTCGTCCAAAAACATTCAGTACTTC	TRBJ2-4	NA	TRBV7-9	NA
CSAATGTNTEAFF	TGCAGCGCCGCCACAGGGACCAACACTGAAGCTTTCTTT	TRBJ1-1	NA	TRBV29-1	few
CASSYLHEQYF	TGTGCCAGCAGTTATCTCCACGAGCAGTACTTC	TRBJ2-7	NA	TRBV12-3/TRBV12-4	NA
CASSSPAGGNTEAFF	TGTGCCAGCAGCAGCCCAGCAGGGGGGAACACTGAAGCTTTCTTT	TRBJ1-1	TRBD1	TRBV5-5	NA
CASSSLPQTNYGYTF	TGCGCCAGCAGCTCCTTGCCGCAGACTAACTATGGCTACACCTTC	TRBJ1-2	NA	TRBV4-1	few
CASSGGRGYQPQHF	TGTGCCAGCAGTGGGGGCAGGGGCTATCAGCCCCAGCATTTT	TRBJ1-5	NA	TRBV2	NA
CASNLGTNYGYTF	TGTGCCAGCAACCTAGGGACTAACTATGGCTACACCTTC	TRBJ1-2	NA	TRBV5-5	NA
CASSSAGPGNTIYF	TGCGCCAGCAGCTCGGCAGGACCTGGAAACACCATATATTTT	TRBJ1-3	NA	TRBV5-1	few
CASSLDGALGYGYTF	TGTGCCAGCAGCTTAGATGGGGCCCTTGGCTATGGCTACACCTTC	TRBJ1-2	NA	TRBV13	NA
CASSPSAGVVGNTIYF	TGTGCCAGCAGTCCCTCGGCAGGGGTTGTAGGAAACACCATATATTTT	TRBJ1-3	NA	TRBV27	NA
CATSSASGNYEQYF	TGTGCCACCAGTAGCGCTAGCGGGAACTACGAGCAGTACTTC	TRBJ2-7	TRBD2	TRBV24-1	NA
CASGSDRGPQPQHF	TGTGCTAGTGGTTCCGACAGGGGACCTCAGCCCCAGCATTTT	TRBJ1-5	TRBD1	TRBV12-5	NA